This T cell receptor (beta chain) was sequenced during a study of regulatory T cells in long-lasting Graves disease. Study information: Positivity for TSH receptor antibodies plus over 5 years of antithyroid drugs meant persistent Graves' disease. Study-level findings and limits: The study found lower TCR diversity in persistent Graves' patients than in newly diagnosed ones. With persistent disease, TRBV28, TRBJ1-2 and TRBJ2-5 were the favored segments. Persistent patients shared more public clonotypes (fewer than 3,000) than newly diagnosed patients (around 1,000).

CDR3-region Arm-PCR and iRepertoire HTBI primers produced the TCR beta libraries. TCRdb re-called the multiplex PCR reads through MiXCR, storing one row per CDR3 protein. The table includes roughly 470,000 distinct CDR3 sequences, around 21% detected once. This clonotype occurred a few times. Antigen: not known. Time point in this sample: persistent/refractory GD, antithyroid drugs over 5 years with positive TRAb. The TCR library was prepared using RNA isolated from PBMCs. Trimming at V came to 4 bases and at J to 7 bases, leaving 9 bases not matched to a gene. The germline V gene has CDR1 LGHDT and CDR2 YNNKEL (reference sequence). The CDR3 is 15 residues long.

This clonotype was obtained from a female donor with Graves disease. Here the sequenced sample was peripheral blood mononuclear cells (PBMCs), taken when the disease was refractory, from a patient treated with antithyroid drugs. J is TRBJ2-2 and V is TRBV3-1; 7 bases agree with TRBD1. The CDR3 loop is CASSPPGQADGELFF. CDR3 nucleotide sequence: TGTGCCAGCAGCCCTCCCGGACAGGCGGACGGGGAGCTGTTTTTT.